Following are 17 T cell receptor beta chains from one sample sequenced in a study of siplizumab effects on memory and regulatory T cells. Sequenced by immunoSEQ multiplex PCR; TCRdb stores in-frame clones only, minus some. The sample has 75,000 to 100,000 clones; approximately 95% are singletons. The sequencing input was non-Treg CD4+ T cells sorted from blood. The receptor set was obtained from a human donor in good health.

The rearrangement joins TRBV2 to TRBJ1-3, with D unclear. Germline loops: CDR1 SNHLY, CDR2 FYNNEI. V was cut by 7 bases and J by 4 bases, with 11 bases left in between. This CDR3 comprises 13 residues. The DNA for the CDR3 is TGTGCCAGCAAGTCTGGCACAGGAAACACCATATATTTT. Encoded protein: CASKSGTGNTIYF. The variable domain in full, with the rest retrieved from reference TRBV2 and TRBJ1-3, is EPEVTQTPSHQVTQMGQEVILRCVPISNHLYFYWYRQILGQKVEFLVSFYNNEISEKSEIFDDQFSVERPDGSNFTLKIRSTKLEDSAMYFCASKSGTGNTIYFGEGSWLTVV.

The genes are TRBV6-5 and TRBJ2-7; TRBD1 agrees at 10 bases. V dropped 6 bases and J dropped 1; count of bases not matched to a gene: 6. This CDR3 has 15 amino acids. Per the germline V gene, CDR1 is MNHEY and CDR2 is SVGAGI. CDR3 DNA sequence: TGTGCCAGCAGCTGGGACAGGGGTGGGTCCTACGAGCAGTACTTC. Its protein product is CASSWDRGGSYEQYF.

The CDR3, as DNA: TGTGCCAGCTCGCAGGGCCTAAAGGATTCACCCCTCCACTTT. It is translated as CASSQGLKDSPLHF. The V call is TRBV25-1, the J call TRBJ1-6, with D perhaps matching TRBD1 (5 bases). Germline lookup yields CDR1 MGHDK and CDR2 SYGVNS. The CDR3 covers 14 residues. Trimming removed 8 bases at V and 8 bases at J, with 16 bases between.

The chain joins TRBV28 to TRBJ2-3; tentative D call: TRBD1 (6 bases). Trimming removed 7 bases at V and 1 base at J, with 12 bases between. From germline, CDR1 is MDHEN and CDR2 SYDVKM. The CDR3 loop spans 14 amino acids. The CDR3 reads CASTPTGGTDTQYF. The CDR3 DNA follows: TGTGCCAGCACCCCGACAGGAGGCACAGATACGCAGTATTTT.

The chain has TRBV5-4 and TRBJ1-2; 8 bases match TRBD1. V dropped 2 bases and J dropped 6; count of bases not matched to a gene: 3. This CDR3 spans 13 amino acids. Per the germline V gene, CDR1 is SGHNT and CDR2 is YYREEE (reference sequence). CDR3 nucleotide sequence: TGTGCCAGCAGCTTCGGACAGGGAGATGGCTACACCTTC. Translation gives CASSFGQGDGYTF.

The chain employs TRBV30 and TRBJ2-2, with D unresolved. Germline V gene lookup returns CDR1 GTSNPN and CDR2 SVGIG (reference sequence). The CDR3 runs 14 residues. V shed 0 bases and J shed 2 bases, with 7 bases lying between them. DNA for the CDR3: TGTGCCTGGAGTGTGGTTTCAAACACCGGGGAGCTGTTTTTT. Translation: CAWSVVSNTGELFF.

This chain uses TRBV6-1 with TRBJ1-3; D may be TRBD1 (5 bases). CDR3 length equals 13 residues. CDR1 is MNHNS, CDR2 SASEGT, per germline. Trimming took off 7 bases at V and 2 bases at J, with 9 bases between the two ends. Here the CDR3 reads CASMLGAGNTIYF. The CDR3 bases are TGTGCCAGCATGTTGGGGGCTGGAAACACCATATATTTT.

V gene TRBV5-1 combines with J gene TRBJ2-1; D possibly corresponds to TRBD2 (6 bases). This CDR3 has 16 amino acids. Between the trimmed V and J ends, which lost 2 bases and 3 bases, there was a span of 15 bases. Germline lookup yields CDR1 SGHRS and CDR2 YFSETQ. The CDR3 DNA sequence: TGCGCCAGCAGCTTACCTGGGGCGGGGAGCTACAATGAGCAGTTCTTC. It yields the protein CASSLPGAGSYNEQFF.

This chain links TRBV7-9 with TRBJ1-5, with D perhaps matching TRBD1 (5 bases). The germline V and J ends were trimmed by 1 base and 1 base, with 8 bases remaining between them. The CDR3 runs 15 residues. Germline CDR1 is SEHNR and CDR2 is FQNEAQ (reference sequence). The CDR3: CASSLGWGSNQPQHF. The CDR3 nucleotides are TGTGCCAGCAGCTTAGGTTGGGGGAGCAATCAGCCCCAGCATTTT. Combining the CDR3 with reference TRBV7-9 and TRBJ1-5 gives the whole variable domain DTGVSQNPRHKITKRGQNVTFRCDPISEHNRLYWYRQTLGQGPEFLTYFQNEAQLEKSRLLSDRFSAERPKGSFSTLEIQRTEQGDSAMYLCASSLGWGSNQPQHFGDGTRLSIL.

The chain joins TRBV5-1 to TRBJ2-7; 9 bases fit TRBD1. Trimming took 3 bases from V and 7 from J; bases not matched to a gene: 8. The germline gives CDR1 SGHRS, CDR2 YFSETQ. The CDR3 extends over 14 amino acids. The CDR3 protein is CASSSPGQGGEQYF. The CDR3 DNA reads TGCGCCAGCAGCTCACCGGGACAGGGTGGGGAGCAGTACTTC. The full variable domain, in which reference TRBV5-1 and TRBJ2-7 provide the parts outside the CDR3, is KAGVTQTPRYLIKTRGQQVTLSCSPISGHRSVSWYQQTPGQGLQFLFEYFSETQRNKGNFPGRFSGRQFSNSRSEMNVSTLELGDSALYLCASSSPGQGGEQYFGPGTRLTVT.

This chain joins TRBV19 and TRBJ1-2, with a tentative D call TRBD1 (6 bases). The germline V gene has CDR1 LNHDA and CDR2 SQIVND (reference sequence). V was cut by 11 bases and J by 4 bases, with 14 bases left in between. The CDR3 has 12 residues. The CDR3 here is CAGWTDAYGYTF. The CDR3 DNA is TGTGCCGGTTGGACAGATGCCTATGGCTACACCTTC. Complete variable domain (other parts from reference TRBV19 and TRBJ1-2): DGGITQSPKYLFRKEGQNVTLSCEQNLNHDAMYWYRQDPGQGLRLIYYSQIVNDFQKGDIAEGYSVSREKKESFPLTVTSAQKNPTAFYLCAGWTDAYGYTFGSGTRLTVV.

The chain combines TRBV19 with TRBJ1-4; D is unclear. Germline V gives CDR1 LNHDA, CDR2 SQIVND (reference sequence). V lost 3 bases, J lost 0 bases, and 2 bases lay in between. The CDR3 has 13 residues. This chain's CDR3 is CASSMPTNEKLFF. CDR3 bases: TGTGCCAGTAGTATGCCAACTAATGAAAAACTGTTTTTT. The full variable domain, rest sourced from reference TRBV19 and TRBJ1-4, is DGGITQSPKYLFRKEGQNVTLSCEQNLNHDAMYWYRQDPGQGLRLIYYSQIVNDFQKGDIAEGYSVSREKKESFPLTVTSAQKNPTAFYLCASSMPTNEKLFFGSGTQLSVL.

The genes are TRBV5-4 and TRBJ1-5, with no clear D. The V end was cut by 0 bases, the J end by 1 base, with 11 bases between. CDR1 and CDR2 from the germline V gene are SGHNT and YYREEE (reference sequence). This CDR3 contains 16 residues. The CDR3 region is CASSLDGVGSNQPQHF. CDR3 nucleotide sequence: TGTGCCAGCAGCTTGGATGGGGTTGGAAGCAATCAGCCCCAGCATTTT.

The chain links TRBV5-1 to TRBJ2-1, with 9 nucleotides matching TRBD2. V shed 0 bases and J 4 bases; nucleotides not matched to a gene: 14. Germline CDR1 SGHRS, CDR2 YFSETQ. The CDR3 extends over 19 amino acids. The CDR3 spells CASSLGLTPSGDLYNEQFF. The CDR3 DNA reads TGCGCCAGCAGCTTGGGCCTAACGCCTAGCGGGGACCTTTACAATGAGCAGTTCTTC.

V is TRBV30 and J is TRBJ1-2; D is possibly TRBD1 (6 bases). This CDR3 contains 14 residues. The germline V gene encodes CDR1 GTSNPN and CDR2 SVGIG (reference sequence). The germline V and J ends were trimmed by 0 bases and 8 bases, with 16 bases remaining between them. This CDR3 is CAWSVQGRGGGYTF. In DNA, the CDR3 is TGTGCCTGGAGTGTACAAGGCAGGGGAGGGGGCTACACCTTC.

The chain uses TRBV30 and TRBJ2-1, with 11 nucleotides matching TRBD2. From germline, CDR1 is GTSNPN and CDR2 SVGIG (reference sequence). The V and J ends lost 2 bases and 8 bases, in that order; junction bases with no gene match: 11. There are 16 residues in the CDR3. CDR3 sequence: CAWSRGLAGGGDEQFF. The CDR3 DNA reads as TGTGCCTGGAGTCGGGGGCTAGCGGGAGGTGGCGATGAGCAGTTCTTC.

The chain employs TRBV6-6 and TRBJ2-7; tentative D call: TRBD1 (5 bases). Trimming took 8 bases from V and 2 from J, leaving 10 bases between them. This CDR3 region has 12 residues. Germline V CDR1 and CDR2: MNHNY, SVGAGI (reference sequence). The CDR3: CASGAGPYEQYF. DNA of the CDR3: TGTGCCAGCGGCGCAGGGCCCTACGAGCAGTACTTC.